This entry describes one T cell receptor (beta chain). The data were obtained in a study of cytomegalovirus exposure and HLA in healthy donors. The PCR employed 60 Vbeta primers together with 13 Jbeta primers. TCRdb's copy holds only in-frame clones and misses some; the assay was immunoSEQ multiplex PCR. The sample lists fewer than 45,000 clones, 90% occurring once. CDR3 length: 16 amino acids. V lost 7 bases and J lost 2; bases outside the gene matches: 15. Germline CDR1 reads SGHKS; CDR2 reads YYEKEE (reference sequence). The V call is TRBV5-5, the J call TRBJ2-7; TRBD2 matches at 7 bases. What was sequenced was PBMCs. The receptor was isolated from a woman aged 18-35 years in good health and CMV-seronegative. The CDR3 DNA follows: TGTGCCAGCTCGAGGGAGGGTACGGCAGTAGCCTACGAGCAGTACTTC. Translated: CASSREGTAVAYEQYF.